The entry below describes one TCR beta chain. Antigen: not known. Cultured CD4+ T cells had their DNA profiled by the Oncomine TCR Beta short-read assay. In TCRdb, the PCR reads were re-called with MiXCR into one record per CDR3 protein. The sample shows some 12,000 distinct CDR3 sequences, around half of them seen only once. Treatment specified: approximately 10-day PBMC culture with coronavirus spike peptide pools or control peptides (ViraFEST assay). This entry comes from a study of vaccination and CD4 T cells after COVID-19. The CDR3 is 15 amino acids. The trim removed 5 bases at V and 4 bases at J, leaving 9 bases unmatched. Germline values: CDR1 KGHSH, CDR2 LQKENI.

This clonotype was obtained from a human donor who had recovered from COVID-19. Sequencing was carried out using CD4+ T cells from blood, cultured in vitro. The J gene is TRBJ2-7, the V gene TRBV18, with 9 bases fitting TRBD1. The CDR3 DNA reads as TGTGCCAGCTCAGCAACCGGGACAGGGAGGTACGAGCAGTACTTC. The encoded protein is CASSATGTGRYEQYF.